This T cell receptor beta chain was obtained from a study of blood T cell repertoires in COVID-19. In the study overall: The United States, Italy and Spain were the sources of the acute and convalescent COVID-19 samples. Sample material is recorded as cDNA or gDNA derived from T cells, B-cell-depleted T cells, or PBMCs.

The germline V gene has CDR1 SGHNT and CDR2 YENEEA. V shed 1 base and J 3 bases; nucleotides not matched to a gene: 0. The CDR3 has 15 amino acids. Authors' data handling: For nucleated cells, counts were estimated from reference gene primer amplification. Profiling relied on immunoSEQ multiplex PCR, and the TCRdb table lists in-frame clones only, not all of them. The V and J calls and clone size come from that table; D and trimming were worked out from the DNA. The top ten hold approximately 4.3% of the sample, which has 250,000 to 300,000 clones, around 89% seen once. The receptor comes from a man aged 35-49 years with acute or convalescent COVID-19. Sequencing input: peripheral blood. The chain carries TRBV11-3 and TRBJ2-2, with 9 positions matching TRBD1. The CDR3 nucleotides are TGTGCCAGCAGCTTAGGGACAGGGGACACCGGGGAGCTGTTTTTT. Its translation: CASSLGTGDTGELFF.